Presented here are 21 T cell receptor beta chains from one specimen sequenced in a study of early T cells in non-severe SARS-CoV-2 infection. Each CDR3 protein is one row after TCRdb ran MiXCR on the 5' RACE reads. The data show more than 85,000 distinct CDR3 sequences, with roughly 12% seen just once and 3.5% to 4% held by the top ten. Sequencing used whole blood, obtained at baseline. The receptor source for this set is an adult who was a healthcare worker with PCR-confirmed SARS-CoV-2 infection or an uninfected control (not recorded which).

The chain is built from TRBV29-1 and TRBJ2-3, with TRBD2 identical over 13 bases. J gave up 7 bases and V 4 bases, and 2 bases lay outside the gene matches. The CDR3 is made up of 13 amino acids. The V gene's germline CDR1 is SQVTM and CDR2 ANQGSEA. The CDR3 DNA reads TGCAGCGTTGCGGGACTAGCGGGGAATACGCAGTATTTT. Translation: CSVAGLAGNTQYF.

The chain employs TRBV6-6 and TRBJ2-7; TRBD2 matches at 10 bases. V was pared by 3 bases and J by 4 bases, with 6 bases of the junction left unmatched. Per germline, CDR1 MNHNY and CDR2 SVGAGI (reference sequence). The CDR3 runs 15 residues. The CDR3 loop is CASSYFSSGRYEQYF. CDR3 DNA: TGTGCCAGCAGTTATTTTTCTAGCGGGAGATACGAGCAGTACTTC.

This clonotype occurred a few times. This chain links TRBV20-1 with TRBJ2-2, with 10 bases identical to TRBD1. With 0 bases clipped from V and 4 bases from J, the junction kept 8 bases outside the gene matches. CDR1 and CDR2 (germline): DFQATT, SNEGSKA (reference sequence). CDR3 length equals 17 residues. The CDR3 DNA is TGCAGTGCTAGAGATCGCCGGACAGGGGGGGGCACCGGGGAGCTGTTTTTT. Translating it yields CSARDRRTGGGTGELFF.

This clonotype was picked up a small number of times. V gene TRBV19 combines with J gene TRBJ2-3; 11 bases align to TRBD2. J lost 1 base, V lost 4 bases, and 7 bases had no gene match. The germline gives CDR1 LNHDA, CDR2 SQIVND (reference sequence). The CDR3 covers 17 residues. The chain's CDR3 is CASSSHLAGGRTDTQYF. The DNA for the CDR3 is TGTGCCAGTAGTAGCCACCTAGCGGGGGGACGCACAGATACGCAGTATTTT.

The chain recombines TRBV5-1 with TRBJ1-2; D is unclear. The CDR3 runs 13 residues. V lost 2 bases and J 1 base, leaving 6 bases between the germline ends. In germline, CDR1 is SGHRS, CDR2 YFSETQ. CDR3 loop: CASSFASNYGYTF. The CDR3 DNA follows: TGCGCCAGCAGCTTCGCCAGTAACTATGGCTACACCTTC.

The V and J genes are TRBV6-5 and TRBJ2-7; 8 bases fit TRBD2. This CDR3 is built from 14 residues. From germline, CDR1 is MNHEY and CDR2 SVGAGI. V was pared by 5 bases and J by 3 bases, with 6 bases of the junction left unmatched. CDR3 sequence reads: CASSPSGRGYEQYF. In DNA form, the CDR3 reads TGTGCCAGCAGTCCCTCCGGGAGGGGCTACGAGCAGTACTTC.

The V gene is TRBV11-1, the J gene TRBJ2-7, with TRBD1 matching over 9 bases. Germline lookup yields CDR1 SGHAT and CDR2 FQDESV (reference sequence). Unmatched junction bases numbered 12, after V lost 6 bases and J lost 6 bases. The CDR3 is 15 amino acids. CDR3 loop: CASSYVGQGLSEQYF. The CDR3 DNA follows: TGTGCCAGCAGTTATGTGGGACAGGGACTAAGCGAGCAGTACTTC.

The V call is TRBV5-1, the J call TRBJ1-1; D may be TRBD1 (5 bases). This CDR3 is 15 amino acids long. In germline, CDR1 is SGHRS, CDR2 YFSETQ. Trimming took off 4 bases at V and 0 bases at J, with 13 bases between the two ends. The CDR3 here is CASSLQVDLNTEAFF. The CDR3 DNA sequence: TGCGCCAGCAGCCTACAGGTAGACCTGAACACTGAAGCTTTCTTT.

This clonotype appeared a few times. The rearrangement uses TRBV20-1 and TRBJ1-2, with 7 bases that match TRBD1. J lost 6 bases, V lost 0 bases, and 10 bases had no gene match. The CDR3 consists of 15 residues. Germline lookup yields CDR1 DFQATT and CDR2 SNEGSKA (reference sequence). The CDR3 reads CSARDPTTGANGYTF. For the CDR3, the DNA is TGCAGTGCTAGAGATCCCACAACAGGGGCGAATGGCTACACCTTC.

The CDR3 region is CASSPQGQQLNTEAFF. The CDR3 DNA is TGCGCCAGCAGCCCCCAAGGACAGCAATTGAACACTGAAGCTTTCTTT. The genes are TRBV5-1 and TRBJ1-1; D might be TRBD1 (6 bases). From germline, CDR1 is SGHRS and CDR2 YFSETQ. This CDR3 is built from 16 residues. Trimming stripped 4 bases from V and 0 bases from J, with 16 bases between.

This clonotype appeared many times. The chain's CDR3 is CASSFWDSDQPQHF. Written as DNA, the CDR3 is TGTGCCAGCAGTTTCTGGGACAGTGATCAGCCCCAGCATTTT. The chain is built from TRBV28 and TRBJ1-5; 7 bases match TRBD1. The CDR3 loop spans 14 amino acids. Germline CDR1 is MDHEN and CDR2 is SYDVKM. V trimming: 3 bases; J trimming: 5 bases; junction bases outside the gene matches: 4.

The chain has TRBV20-1 and TRBJ1-4; D not resolved. V lost 3 bases and J 0 bases, leaving 8 bases between the germline ends. The CDR3 has 14 residues. CDR1 DFQATT and CDR2 SNEGSKA come from the germline V gene (reference sequence). Here the CDR3 reads CSASYTATNEKLFF. CDR3 in DNA: TGCAGTGCTAGCTACACGGCAACTAATGAAAAACTGTTTTTT.

V and J are TRBV12-3 or TRBV12-4 and TRBJ2-3, with 7 bases identical to TRBD2. This CDR3 spans 16 amino acids. V lost 4 bases to trimming and J lost 1 base; unmatched junction nucleotides: 8. The CDR3 loop is CASSSPKTSRTDTQYF. CDR3 DNA: TGTGCCAGCAGTTCCCCGAAGACTAGCCGCACAGATACGCAGTATTTT.

J is TRBJ1-2 and V is TRBV19; D is undetermined. The germline V gene encodes CDR1 LNHDA and CDR2 SQIVND (reference sequence). The length of the CDR3 is 14 residues. V was cut by 1 base and J by 8 bases, with 14 bases left in between. The CDR3 region is CASSIVSPRVGYTF. The CDR3 DNA reads as TGTGCCAGTAGTATAGTAAGCCCCAGAGTGGGCTACACCTTC.

The chain has TRBV29-1 and TRBJ1-3; 10 bases are a match to TRBD1. The V gene's germline CDR1 is SQVTM and CDR2 ANQGSEA. The CDR3 has 13 residues. V lost 5 bases and J lost 3; bases outside the gene matches: 1. CDR3 bases: TGCAGCGTTTGGGACAGGGGTGGAAACACCATATATTTT. As protein: CSVWDRGGNTIYF.

This clonotype was seen many times. The V gene is TRBV2, the J gene TRBJ2-7, with D perhaps matching TRBD2 (6 bases). CDR3 length equals 15 residues. Trimming pared 2 bases from V and 2 bases from J, leaving 13 bases between. Germline V gene sequence: CDR1 SNHLY, CDR2 FYNNEI. The DNA for the CDR3 is TGTGCCAGCAGTGAAAGGAGGGGTAGGCCCTACGAGCAGTACTTC. It encodes CASSERRGRPYEQYF.

There are a few counts of this clonotype. V is TRBV3-1 and J is TRBJ2-7; 7 nucleotides align to TRBD1. CDR1 LGHDT and CDR2 YNNKEL come from the germline V gene (reference sequence). The CDR3 runs to 14 residues. V dropped 3 bases and J dropped 3; count of bases not matched to a gene: 5. CDR3 loop: CASSHSGQYYEQYF. The DNA for the CDR3 is TGTGCCAGCAGCCATTCGGGACAGTACTACGAGCAGTACTTC.

The gene calls are TRBV5-1 and TRBJ2-7; 11 positions agree with TRBD2. Germline V CDR1 and CDR2: SGHRS, YFSETQ. The CDR3 covers 16 residues. V shed 4 bases and J 5 bases; nucleotides not matched to a gene: 11. The CDR3, as DNA: TGCGCCAGCAGCACCGGACTAGCGGGCCCGAAGAACGAGCAGTACTTC. Amino acid sequence: CASSTGLAGPKNEQYF. Complete variable domain (other parts from reference TRBV5-1 and TRBJ2-7): KAGVTQTPRYLIKTRGQQVTLSCSPISGHRSVSWYQQTPGQGLQFLFEYFSETQRNKGNFPGRFSGRQFSNSRSEMNVSTLELGDSALYLCASSTGLAGPKNEQYFGPGTRLTVT.

This clonotype showed up just a few times. CDR3 in amino acids: CSARLSGGNEQYF. The DNA for the CDR3 is TGCAGTGCTAGGTTGTCCGGGGGCAACGAGCAGTACTTC. The chain uses TRBV20-1 and TRBJ2-7, with D possibly called TRBD1 or TRBD2 (6 bases each). The CDR3 totals 13 residues. V was cut by 3 bases and J by 5 bases, with 14 bases left in between. Germline lookup yields CDR1 DFQATT and CDR2 SNEGSKA (reference sequence).

This clonotype was observed many times. The rearrangement uses TRBV10-1 and TRBJ2-5; D is tentatively TRBD1 or TRBD2 (5 bases each). The CDR3 runs 14 residues. CDR1 is WNHNN, CDR2 SYGVQD, per germline (reference sequence). The germline V and J ends were trimmed by 0 bases and 5 bases, with 10 bases remaining between them. The DNA for the CDR3 is TGCGCCAGCAGTGAGTCTAGGGGAGAGGAGACCCAGTACTTC. Its protein is CASSESRGEETQYF.

This chain connects TRBV12-3 or TRBV12-4 to TRBJ2-3, with 9 bases fitting TRBD2. The CDR3 sequence is 15 residues long. J was trimmed by 6 bases and V by 8 bases; bases with no gene match: 12. CDR3 residues: CASSGGLAGGDTQYF. The CDR3 DNA reads TGTGCCAGCTCCGGGGGACTAGCCGGCGGGGATACGCAGTATTTT.